The 30 T cell receptor beta chains presented below share a single source sample, sequenced in a study of a mutant IDH1 vaccine in newly diagnosed glioma. These TCRs' antigens remain unknown. Sequencing was performed with immunoSEQ multiplex PCR; in TCRdb, only in-frame clones are kept and a portion is missing. Of about 50,000 clones in the sample, approximately 75% were seen once. Time point reported: week 47, end of study. A single vaccine dose contained 300 ug of mutant IDH1 20-mer peptide, and topical imiquimod was used with it. Sequencing used PBMCs, obtained from a glioma patient whose treatment included an IDH1 peptide vaccine. Receptors originate from a man aged 45-65 years with glioma.

The chain recombines TRBV6-1 with TRBJ1-5, with 8 positions matching TRBD1. V shed 7 bases, J shed 0 bases, and the junction held 5 bases outside the gene matches. From germline, CDR1 is MNHNS and CDR2 SASEGT. This CDR3 is 15 amino acids long. The CDR3 sequence is CASKGQAYSNQPQHF. DNA for the CDR3: TGTGCCAGCAAGGGACAGGCGTATAGCAATCAGCCCCAGCATTTT.

V usage is TRBV4-1 and J usage is TRBJ1-1, with D unclear. V was shortened by 0 bases and J by 0 bases, with 8 bases between the two germline ends. Germline loops: CDR1 MGHRA, CDR2 YSYEKL. The CDR3 spans 15 residues. CDR3 nucleotide sequence: TGCGCCAGCAGCCAAGAGACGGCCCTGAACACTGAAGCTTTCTTT. Translating gives CASSQETALNTEAFF.

The rearrangement uses TRBV5-4 and TRBJ1-1; 8 bases align to TRBD1. Trimming took 4 bases from V and 0 from J; bases not matched to a gene: 2. CDR1 and CDR2 (germline): SGHNT, YYREEE (reference sequence). The CDR3 contains 14 residues. The CDR3 nucleotides are TGTGCCAGCAGCGGGGGACAGGTGAACACTGAAGCTTTCTTT. This gives the protein CASSGGQVNTEAFF.

This clone was recorded a few times. The chain couples TRBV7-2 to TRBJ1-5; 7 bases fit TRBD1. The CDR3 loop spans 14 amino acids. Trimming at V came to 5 bases and at J to 3 bases, leaving 4 bases not matched to a gene. Germline CDR1 reads SGHTA; CDR2 reads FQGNSA. CDR3 sequence reads: CASSDGTVNQPQHF. Here the CDR3 DNA reads TGTGCCAGCAGCGACGGGACAGTCAATCAGCCCCAGCATTTT.

This clone was counted between two and nine times. This chain joins TRBV14 and TRBJ1-2; D gene unclear. V was pared by 3 bases and J by 3 bases, with 8 bases between. Germline CDR1 is SGHDN and CDR2 is FVKESK. This CDR3 region has 13 residues. The CDR3 DNA is TGTGCCAGCAGCCAGGATGGCCACTATGGCTACACCTTC. Its protein product is CASSQDGHYGYTF.

The V gene is TRBV7-8, the J gene TRBJ1-3, with 7 bases that match TRBD1. Germline V gene lookup returns CDR1 SGHVS and CDR2 FQNEAQ. The trim removed 7 bases at V and 0 bases at J, leaving 6 bases unmatched. The CDR3 spans 15 residues. The CDR3 nucleotides are TGTGCCAGCAAACCGGGACAGAACTCTGGAAACACCATATATTTT. Its translation is CASKPGQNSGNTIYF.

The chain joins TRBV5-5 to TRBJ2-7, with 9 bases identical to TRBD1. Per germline, CDR1 SGHKS and CDR2 YYEKEE (reference sequence). V shed 4 bases, J shed 2 bases, and the junction held 4 bases outside the gene matches. The CDR3 covers 14 residues. The CDR3, as DNA: TGTGCCAGCAGCCCGGACAGGGGTCCCTACGAGCAGTACTTC. As protein: CASSPDRGPYEQYF.

CDR3 coding DNA: TGCGCCAGCAGCTTAGCCACTAGCGGGGGGCCCACAGATACGCAGTATTTT. This translates into CASSLATSGGPTDTQYF. The V and J genes are TRBV5-1 and TRBJ2-3; 12 bases agree with TRBD2. V was pared by 2 bases and J by 2 bases, with 6 bases of the junction left unmatched. The germline V gene has CDR1 SGHRS and CDR2 YFSETQ. The CDR3 runs 17 residues.

This chain joins TRBV29-1 and TRBJ2-3; TRBD2 aligns across 9 bases. The CDR3 is made up of 16 amino acids. Germline V gene lookup returns CDR1 SQVTM and CDR2 ANQGSEA. Trimming at V came to 3 bases and at J to 0 bases, leaving 7 bases not matched to a gene. The CDR3 loop reads CSVDTRLADSTDTQYF. The CDR3 coding sequence is TGCAGCGTTGATACCCGACTAGCGGATAGCACAGATACGCAGTATTTT.

The chain links TRBV5-1 to TRBJ1-1; D not resolved. The germline V gene has CDR1 SGHRS and CDR2 YFSETQ. The CDR3 consists of 13 residues. Trimming removed 1 base at V and 5 bases at J, with 9 bases between. CDR3 sequence: CASSLRVETEAFF. As DNA, the CDR3 is TGCGCCAGCAGCTTGAGGGTAGAAACTGAAGCTTTCTTT.

This clone was seen only a few times. The chain recombines TRBV10-3 with TRBJ2-7; perhaps TRBD1 as D (5 bases). In germline, CDR1 is ENHRY, CDR2 SYGVKD. This CDR3 has 15 amino acids. Trimming removed 3 bases from V and 2 bases from J, with 14 bases in between. The CDR3 here is CAISDVEQATYEQYF. The CDR3 DNA reads as TGTGCCATCAGTGATGTGGAACAGGCCACCTACGAGCAGTACTTC.

The chain recombines TRBV4-1 with TRBJ2-3; 11 bases fit TRBD2. The trim removed 4 bases at V and 0 bases at J, leaving 6 bases unmatched. Germline V gene lookup returns CDR1 MGHRA and CDR2 YSYEKL. The CDR3 runs 17 residues. This CDR3 reads CASSRAGLAVSTDTQYF. CDR3 in DNA: TGCGCCAGCAGCCGAGCGGGACTAGCGGTTAGCACAGATACGCAGTATTTT.

In this sample, this clone is medium-sized (0.01 to 0.1%). J is TRBJ1-1 and V is TRBV30, with D hard to call. The CDR3 consists of 12 residues. Trimming left V 0 bases short and J 1 base short, with 3 bases between. Germline V CDR1 and CDR2: GTSNPN, SVGIG (reference sequence). The CDR3 DNA reads as TGTGCCTGGAGTGTGGGGAACACTGAAGCTTTCTTT. Its protein product is CAWSVGNTEAFF.

The V call is TRBV28, the J call TRBJ1-2; D is ambiguous. CDR1 is MDHEN, CDR2 SYDVKM, per germline. The CDR3 has 13 amino acids. Trimming took 2 bases from V and 8 from J, leaving 12 bases between them. The CDR3 here is CASSLRNLRGYTF. The CDR3 nucleotides read TGTGCCAGCAGTTTAAGAAACCTACGCGGCTACACCTTC.

This clone has a handful of counts. The genes are TRBV19 and TRBJ2-7, with D perhaps TRBD2 (6 bases). The germline CDR1 and CDR2 sequences are LNHDA and SQIVND (reference sequence). V lost 2 bases, J lost 0 bases, and 8 bases lay in between. This CDR3 has 14 residues. CDR3 sequence: CASSIRGSSYEQYF. The CDR3 coding sequence is TGTGCCAGTAGTATACGGGGGAGCTCCTACGAGCAGTACTTC. The full variable domain, its missing parts supplied by reference TRBV19 and TRBJ2-7, is DGGITQSPKYLFRKEGQNVTLSCEQNLNHDAMYWYRQDPGQGLRLIYYSQIVNDFQKGDIAEGYSVSREKKESFPLTVTSAQKNPTAFYLCASSIRGSSYEQYFGPGTRLTVT.

This chain connects TRBV5-1 to TRBJ1-6; D unresolved. Trimming took 3 bases from V and 7 from J, leaving 17 bases between them. The CDR3 loop spans 16 amino acids. CDR1 SGHRS and CDR2 YFSETQ come from the germline V gene. CDR3 sequence reads: CASSSAIGRTNSPLHF. For the CDR3, the DNA is TGCGCCAGCAGCTCCGCCATAGGGCGCACGAATTCACCCCTCCACTTT.

The rearrangement joins TRBV15 to TRBJ2-3; no definite D call. From germline, CDR1 is LNHNV and CDR2 YYDKDF (reference sequence). The CDR3 covers 14 residues. Between the trimmed V and J ends, which lost 0 bases and 3 bases, there was a span of 7 bases. CDR3 region: CATSRDASTDTQYF. CDR3 bases: TGTGCCACCAGCAGAGACGCCAGTACAGATACGCAGTATTTT.

The chain links TRBV11-1 to TRBJ2-7; TRBD1 might be the D (6 bases). CDR3 length equals 16 residues. Germline loops: CDR1 SGHAT, CDR2 FQDESV (reference sequence). V gave up 2 bases and J gave up 0 bases, with 14 bases separating them. CDR3 sequence reads: CASSLSQQGRSYEQYF. As DNA, the CDR3 is TGTGCCAGCAGCTTATCCCAACAGGGCCGCTCCTACGAGCAGTACTTC.

This clone was observed a few times. V and J are TRBV6-1 and TRBJ2-1, with 7 bases that match TRBD2. CDR1 and CDR2 (germline): MNHNS, SASEGT. Trimming removed 8 bases from V and 14 bases from J; junction bases left unmatched: 12. The CDR3 runs to 12 residues. CDR3 bases: TGTGCCAGCCGCCAAGCGAATGGGGGGGAGTTCTTC. Its translation is CASRQANGGEFF.

The chain joins TRBV14 to TRBJ1-1; D might be TRBD1 (5 bases). CDR3 length: 14 residues. Germline V lookup: CDR1 SGHDN, CDR2 FVKESK. V was cut by 5 bases and J by 4 bases, with 14 bases left in between. CDR3 DNA: TGTGCCAGCAGCTCCCAGGGTTCGGGCACTGAAGCTTTCTTT. This sequence encodes CASSSQGSGTEAFF.

The chain combines TRBV7-9 with TRBJ1-2; the D is unclear. The V and J ends lost 3 bases and 3 bases respectively, with 8 bases between them. The CDR3 runs 13 residues. CDR1 and CDR2 from the germline V gene are SEHNR and FQNEAQ (reference sequence). CDR3 DNA: TGTGCCAGCAGCTTGGACGAGGACTATGGCTACACCTTC. Translation gives CASSLDEDYGYTF.

The chain has TRBV20-1 and TRBJ1-1; possible D gene TRBD1, 6 bases. The CDR3 contains 10 residues. Trimming took 5 bases from V and 11 from J, leaving 12 bases between them. The germline V gene encodes CDR1 DFQATT and CDR2 SNEGSKA (reference sequence). The CDR3 spells CSADTGQAFF. The CDR3 nucleotides are TGCAGTGCTGATACAGGGCAGGCTTTCTTT.

The chain is built from TRBV9 and TRBJ2-7, with D unclear. Germline V lookup: CDR1 SGDLS, CDR2 YYNGEE. Trimming cost V 0 bases and J 1 base, with 5 bases left between them. The CDR3 consists of 13 residues. The CDR3 DNA reads TGTGCCAGCAGCGTAGATACGTCCTACGAGCAGTACTTC. This encodes CASSVDTSYEQYF. Full variable domain (outside the CDR3, taken from reference TRBV9 and TRBJ2-7): DSGVTQTPKHLITATGQRVTLRCSPRSGDLSVYWYQQSLDQGLQFLIQYYNGEERAKGNILERFSAQQFPDLHSELNLSSLELGDSALYFCASSVDTSYEQYFGPGTRLTVT.

V gene TRBV15 combines with J gene TRBJ2-1; 10 bases are a match to TRBD1. Trimming cost V 8 bases and J 7 bases; bases outside gene matches: 5. This CDR3 contains 13 residues. Germline V gives CDR1 LNHNV, CDR2 YYDKDF (reference sequence). CDR3 amino acids: CATRGQGENEQFF. The CDR3 region has the DNA TGTGCCACCCGCGGACAGGGGGAAAATGAGCAGTTCTTC.

This clone was detected a few times. The gene calls are TRBV4-3 and TRBJ2-7; the D gene could be TRBD1 or TRBD2 (5 bases each). This CDR3 has 15 residues. Germline CDR1 LGHNA, CDR2 YSLEER. Trimming removed 0 bases from V and 2 bases from J, with 11 bases in between. This CDR3 reads CASSQEDGATYEQYF. CDR3 DNA: TGCGCCAGCAGCCAAGAAGACGGGGCTACCTACGAGCAGTACTTC.

This rearrangement joins TRBV30 to TRBJ1-6; D is unclear. V was cut by 5 bases and J by 1 base, with 9 bases left in between. Germline V gene sequence: CDR1 GTSNPN, CDR2 SVGIG (reference sequence). This CDR3 comprises 14 residues. The DNA for the CDR3 is TGTGCCTGGTCGTGGGATTCCTATAATTCACCCCTCCACTTT. It encodes CAWSWDSYNSPLHF.

This clone was counted ten times or more. This rearrangement joins TRBV7-6 to TRBJ2-2, with TRBD2 identical over 14 bases. The V and J ends lost 0 bases and 3 bases, in that order; junction bases with no gene match: 6. The CDR3 loop spans 19 amino acids. Germline V gene lookup returns CDR1 SGHVS and CDR2 FNYEAQ. Here the CDR3 DNA reads TGTGCCAGCAGCTTAGCGACTAGCGGGGGGGCTTCCTACACCGGGGAGCTGTTTTTT. Translated, it gives CASSLATSGGASYTGELFF.

V and J are TRBV5-4 and TRBJ2-3; D perhaps matches TRBD1 (5 bases). Germline values: CDR1 SGHNT, CDR2 YYREEE (reference sequence). Trimming cost V 1 base and J 1 base, with 10 bases left between them. This CDR3 region has 15 residues. In DNA form, the CDR3 reads TGTGCCAGCAGCTTGCAGGGTTTTCGCACAGATACGCAGTATTTT. Protein: CASSLQGFRTDTQYF. Based on the CDR3 plus reference TRBV5-4 and TRBJ2-3, the full variable domain is ETGVTQSPTHLIKTRGQQVTLRCSSQSGHNTVSWYQQALGQGPQFIFQYYREEENGRGNFPPRFSGLQFPNYSSELNVNALELDDSALYLCASSLQGFRTDTQYFGPGTRLTVL.

The rearrangement links TRBV14 to TRBJ1-6; D is ambiguous. V lost 8 bases to trimming and J lost 9 bases, with 5 bases between them. Germline values: CDR1 SGHDN, CDR2 FVKESK. CDR3 length: 10 residues. The CDR3 region is CASFVSPLHF. CDR3 DNA: TGTGCCAGCTTCGTTTCACCCCTCCACTTT.

The chain combines TRBV19 with TRBJ1-6; no definite D call. Trimming removed 3 bases from V and 6 bases from J, with 9 bases in between. This CDR3 has 14 residues. CDR1 is LNHDA, CDR2 SQIVND, per germline (reference sequence). The CDR3 sequence: CASSMTQPNSPLHF. DNA of the CDR3: TGTGCCAGTAGTATGACACAACCTAATTCACCCCTCCACTTT.